These 32 T cell receptor beta chains share one sample of origin, sequenced in a study of patients and donors after allogeneic stem cell transplantation. TCRdb re-called the RT-PCR reads through MiXCR, storing one row per CDR3 protein. The sample includes some 150,000 distinct CDR3 sequences, over 30% seen only once; the top ten take about 50%. Sequencing was performed on blood, either unsorted or a sorted T cell fraction (not recorded which). These receptors originate from a human donor who was either an allogeneic HSCT recipient or a stem cell or donor lymphocyte infusion donor (not recorded which). It is not recorded whose cells these are; they may come from a transplant donor.

This clonotype was observed a few times. The J gene is TRBJ1-5, the V gene TRBV5-6, with D unclear. This CDR3 has 15 residues. In germline, CDR1 is SGHDT, CDR2 YYEEEE. The V and J ends lost 1 base and 4 bases respectively, with 12 bases between them. CDR3 nucleotides: TGTGCCAGCAGCTTGCGAGGAGGCCAGAATCAGCCCCAGCATTTT. The encoded protein is CASSLRGGQNQPQHF.

This chain uses TRBV20-1 with TRBJ2-4; no definite D call. Germline CDR1 DFQATT, CDR2 SNEGSKA (reference sequence). V was pared by 6 bases and J by 5 bases, with 20 bases between. This CDR3 contains 15 residues. The CDR3, as DNA: TGCAGTGCCCCTGGGTTACAGTGGGGTGAAAACATTCAGTACTTC. Its protein product is CSAPGLQWGENIQYF.

V and J are TRBV6-5 and TRBJ2-1; 7 nucleotides line up with TRBD2. Per the germline V gene, CDR1 is MNHEY and CDR2 is SVGAGI. This CDR3 has 17 residues. Trimming removed 0 bases from V and 4 bases from J; junction bases left unmatched: 9. The CDR3 loop reads CASSYSGGFPSYNEQFF. The CDR3 nucleotides are TGTGCCAGCAGTTACTCCGGGGGGTTTCCTTCTTACAATGAGCAGTTCTTC.

This clonotype was observed a few times. This sequence joins TRBV7-3 and TRBJ2-1; 8 bases align to TRBD2. The CDR3 is 16 amino acids. Germline V lookup: CDR1 SGHTA, CDR2 FQGTGA. The trim removed 0 bases at V and 4 bases at J, leaving 5 bases unmatched. CDR3 in DNA: TGTGCCAGCAGCTTAACAGCGGGGGAGAAATACAATGAGCAGTTCTTC. It yields the protein CASSLTAGEKYNEQFF.

The V call is TRBV9, the J call TRBJ2-2, with D unclear. Trimming removed 3 bases at V and 6 bases at J, with 18 bases between. The CDR3 extends over 16 amino acids. CDR1 is SGDLS, CDR2 YYNGEE, per germline. The DNA of the CDR3 is TGTGCCAGCAGCGGAGATGTTGAATTGGGTCCCGGGGAGCTGTTTTTT. The encoded protein is CASSGDVELGPGELFF.

DNA of the CDR3: TGCAGTGCTAGAGTAGGAGGGGGAGGTCAGCCCCAGCATTTT. It yields the protein CSARVGGGGQPQHF. The chain uses TRBV20-1 and TRBJ1-5; maybe TRBD1 (6 bases). The germline V gene has CDR1 DFQATT and CDR2 SNEGSKA (reference sequence). This CDR3 has 14 amino acids. Trimming stripped 1 base from V and 6 bases from J, with 13 bases between.

This clonotype was observed a handful of times. The chain is built from TRBV12-3 or TRBV12-4 and TRBJ2-5, with a tentative D call TRBD1 (6 bases). V was cut by 3 bases and J by 5 bases, with 10 bases left in between. The CDR3 spans 13 residues. In nucleotides, the CDR3 is TGTGCCAGCAGTTTCCAGGGGTCGGAGACCCAGTACTTC. As protein: CASSFQGSETQYF.

This clonotype was found a few times. The J gene is TRBJ1-3, the V gene TRBV28, with D unresolved. The CDR3 sequence is 12 residues long. V was pared by 7 bases and J by 4 bases, with 8 bases between. The germline CDR1 and CDR2 sequences are MDHEN and SYDVKM. CDR3 amino acids: CASTFLGNTIYF. CDR3 sequence (DNA): TGTGCCAGCACCTTTTTAGGAAACACCATATATTTT.

The rearrangement joins TRBV6-5 to TRBJ2-3; the D call may be TRBD1 or TRBD2 (6 bases each). Germline CDR1 MNHEY, CDR2 SVGAGI. The CDR3 sequence is 16 residues long. The germline V and J ends were trimmed by 2 bases and 1 base, with 13 bases remaining between them. The DNA for the CDR3 is TGTGCCAGCAGTTACCCTGAGGGGGGTGGCACAGATACGCAGTATTTT. Its protein product is CASSYPEGGGTDTQYF.

The gene calls are TRBV2 and TRBJ1-4; TRBD1 is a possible D gene (6 bases). The CDR3 runs 14 residues. Trimming took 4 bases from V and 8 from J, leaving 14 bases between them. CDR1 and CDR2 from the germline V gene are SNHLY and FYNNEI. CDR3 sequence (DNA): TGTGCCAGCAGTGGAGGCAGGGGAGACGAAAAACTGTTTTTT. Its protein is CASSGGRGDEKLFF.

The rearrangement uses TRBV9 and TRBJ2-1, with D possibly being TRBD2 (7 bases). This CDR3 comprises 18 residues. Germline V gene sequence: CDR1 SGDLS, CDR2 YYNGEE. V was shortened by 0 bases and J by 0 bases, with 16 bases between the two germline ends. The CDR3 is CASSVDPGGHFSYNEQFF. The CDR3, as DNA: TGTGCCAGCAGCGTAGACCCCGGGGGGCATTTCTCCTACAATGAGCAGTTCTTC. The entire variable domain, with the rest obtained from reference TRBV9 and TRBJ2-1, is as follows: DSGVTQTPKHLITATGQRVTLRCSPRSGDLSVYWYQQSLDQGLQFLIQYYNGEERAKGNILERFSAQQFPDLHSELNLSSLELGDSALYFCASSVDPGGHFSYNEQFFGPGTRLTVL.

The chain recombines TRBV12-3 or TRBV12-4 with TRBJ1-1; 10 nucleotides agree with TRBD1. V trimming: 6 bases; J trimming: 4 bases; junction bases outside the gene matches: 8. The CDR3 has 15 amino acids. For the CDR3, the DNA is TGTGCCAGCAGGCGGGCCGGGACAGGGGTCACTGAAGCTTTCTTT. Protein product: CASRRAGTGVTEAFF.

The rearrangement links TRBV27 to TRBJ1-5; D remains unclear. The CDR3 consists of 15 residues. The ends were cut back, 2 bases at V and 0 bases at J, with 8 bases in the middle. The germline V gene encodes CDR1 MNHEY and CDR2 SMNVEV (reference sequence). The CDR3 DNA follows: TGTGCCAGCAGTTTAAGAGCTTATAGCAATCAGCCCCAGCATTTT. Amino acid sequence: CASSLRAYSNQPQHF.

This clonotype was picked up one time. The chain carries TRBV4-3 and TRBJ2-7; no clear D gene. V lost 0 bases and J 3 bases, leaving 12 bases between the germline ends. This CDR3 has 15 amino acids. Per the germline V gene, CDR1 is LGHNA and CDR2 is YSLEER. The CDR3, as DNA: TGCGCCAGCAGCCAAGATAAACGGGTGGACTACGAGCAGTACTTC. This sequence encodes CASSQDKRVDYEQYF.

The chain combines TRBV20-1 with TRBJ1-1; TRBD1 is a possible D gene (6 bases). The germline V gene has CDR1 DFQATT and CDR2 SNEGSKA (reference sequence). Deletions cut 0 bases from V and 5 bases from J, with 10 bases between. The CDR3 totals 13 residues. The CDR3 DNA sequence: TGCAGTGCTAGAGAGGGGGCCATTACTGAAGCTTTCTTT. Residues: CSAREGAITEAFF.

V is TRBV10-3 and J is TRBJ2-7, with D possibly matching TRBD1 (6 bases). From germline, CDR1 is ENHRY and CDR2 SYGVKD. The ends were cut back, 6 bases at V and 4 bases at J, with 13 bases in the middle. The CDR3 is 13 residues long. The CDR3 spells CAISPDSKYEQYF. CDR3 bases: TGTGCCATCAGCCCGGACAGCAAATACGAGCAGTACTTC.

This clonotype appeared a few times. The rearrangement links TRBV12-3 or TRBV12-4 to TRBJ1-2; D is ambiguous. The CDR3 runs to 15 residues. Trimming cost V 8 bases and J 6 bases, with 22 bases left between them. The CDR3 region is CASDSSHLGLDGYTF. CDR3 nucleotides: TGTGCCAGCGATAGTTCGCATTTGGGTTTGGATGGCTACACCTTC.

The chain couples TRBV20-1 to TRBJ2-7; possible D gene TRBD2, 5 bases. Deletions cut 6 bases from V and 4 bases from J, with 16 bases between. The CDR3 sequence is 13 residues long. Germline V gives CDR1 DFQATT, CDR2 SNEGSKA (reference sequence). The CDR3 coding sequence is TGCAGTGCACCGGACTCCAGGCGGTACGAGCAGTACTTC. It specifies CSAPDSRRYEQYF.

The J gene is TRBJ2-7, the V gene TRBV9; a possible D gene is TRBD2 (6 bases). The CDR3 length is 13 residues. V was pared by 7 bases and J by 5 bases, with 16 bases between. Germline assignment: CDR1 SGDLS and CDR2 YYNGEE. The CDR3 region is CASSGRGTHEQYF. CDR3 bases: TGTGCCAGCTCCGGGCGGGGTACCCACGAGCAGTACTTC.

This clonotype was seen once. The V gene is TRBV5-5, the J gene TRBJ1-1, with unresolved D. Trimming removed 0 bases from V and 5 bases from J, with 8 bases in between. This CDR3 contains 13 residues. Germline V lookup: CDR1 SGHKS, CDR2 YYEKEE (reference sequence). This CDR3 is CASSLVTVTEAFF. The CDR3 DNA reads TGTGCCAGCAGCTTGGTCACCGTGACTGAAGCTTTCTTT.

This chain links TRBV12-3 or TRBV12-4 with TRBJ2-3, with TRBD1 identical over 7 bases. This CDR3 has 14 residues. The V segment lost 6 bases and the J segment 0 bases; nucleotides outside the gene matches: 3. The CDR3 reads CASSTGASTDTQYF. The CDR3 nucleotides are TGTGCCAGCAGCACAGGGGCTAGCACAGATACGCAGTATTTT.

The chain joins TRBV5-1 to TRBJ1-6; D is unresolved. Germline CDR1 and CDR2: SGHRS and YFSETQ. The V gene lost 7 bases and the J gene lost 2 bases, with 7 bases spanning the gap. The CDR3 consists of 13 residues. CDR3 protein: CASREPYNSPLHF. CDR3 nucleotides: TGCGCCAGCCGGGAACCCTATAATTCACCCCTCCACTTT.

In this sample, this clonotype turned up a few times. The rearrangement links TRBV20-1 to TRBJ1-2, with D unclear. Trimming removed 6 bases from V and 8 bases from J, with 16 bases in between. This CDR3 contains 12 residues. Germline V gene sequence: CDR1 DFQATT, CDR2 SNEGSKA (reference sequence). The CDR3 nucleotides read TGCAGTGCCTCGTTTCTTACCGGGGGCTACACCTTC. Its protein product is CSASFLTGGYTF.

The rearrangement links TRBV12-3 or TRBV12-4 to TRBJ2-4; no clear D gene. CDR3 size: 13 residues. With 5 bases removed from V and 0 bases from J, the gap between germline ends came to 5 bases. CDR3 sequence reads: CASSDPAKNIQYF. CDR3 nucleotide sequence: TGTGCCAGCAGTGACCCAGCCAAAAACATTCAGTACTTC.

V is TRBV7-8 and J is TRBJ1-2; D unclear. The CDR3 is made up of 16 amino acids. The germline CDR1 and CDR2 sequences are SGHVS and FQNEAQ. V shed 1 base and J shed 4 bases, with 16 bases lying between them. The CDR3 protein is CASSLGPGPPLYGYTF. In DNA form, the CDR3 reads TGTGCCAGCAGCTTAGGCCCAGGACCGCCCCTCTATGGCTACACCTTC.

This clonotype occurred a few times. The chain carries TRBV9 and TRBJ1-3; unclear D gene. The ends were cut back, 4 bases at V and 2 bases at J, with 13 bases in the middle. CDR1 and CDR2 from the germline V gene are SGDLS and YYNGEE. The CDR3 is 15 amino acids. CDR3 loop: CASSPAPSAGNTIYF. CDR3 coding DNA: TGTGCCAGCAGCCCCGCGCCGAGCGCTGGAAACACCATATATTTT.

This rearrangement joins TRBV5-1 to TRBJ2-5; D possibly corresponds to TRBD1 (6 bases). The CDR3 covers 16 residues. Germline V gene sequence: CDR1 SGHRS, CDR2 YFSETQ. The germline V and J ends were trimmed by 7 bases and 3 bases, with 22 bases remaining between them. The CDR3 here is CASEVTSRGIKETQYF. The CDR3 DNA reads as TGCGCCAGCGAAGTGACCTCCAGGGGCATAAAAGAGACCCAGTACTTC.

The chain combines TRBV4-3 with TRBJ2-1; D possibly uses TRBD1 or TRBD2 (5 bases each). The ends were cut back, 5 bases at V and 0 bases at J, with 11 bases in the middle. The CDR3 runs to 15 residues. The germline V gene has CDR1 LGHNA and CDR2 YSLEER. Here the CDR3 DNA reads TGCGCCAGCAGCGGGCACGGGACCTCCTACAATGAGCAGTTCTTC. This gives the protein CASSGHGTSYNEQFF.

This clonotype has more than one count but fewer than ten. The chain recombines TRBV29-1 with TRBJ1-1, with no clear D. CDR1 SQVTM and CDR2 ANQGSEA come from the germline V gene. This CDR3 has 12 amino acids. Trimming left V 6 bases short and J 2 bases short, with 10 bases between. This CDR3 reads CSVRTVNTEAFF. In nucleotides, the CDR3 is TGCAGCGTCCGGACGGTAAACACTGAAGCTTTCTTT.

This clonotype was counted only a few times. The rearrangement joins TRBV28 to TRBJ2-5; 12 bases agree with TRBD2. V trimming: 3 bases; J trimming: 4 bases; junction bases outside the gene matches: 6. The CDR3 has 16 residues. CDR1 is MDHEN and CDR2 is SYDVKM in the germline V gene. CDR3 nucleotide sequence: TGTGCCAGCAGTTTGTTGACTAGCGGGGGACGAGAGACCCAGTACTTC. This codes for CASSLLTSGGRETQYF.

In its sample, this clonotype was seen a few times. This CDR3 reads CASSVATEAGLEQYF. As DNA, the CDR3 is TGTGCCAGCAGCGTAGCTACGGAGGCCGGCTTGGAGCAGTACTTC. The chain combines TRBV9 with TRBJ2-7; the D gene is possibly TRBD2 (5 bases). V lost 0 bases and J lost 7, with 17 bases in between. The CDR3 sequence is 15 residues long. The germline V gene has CDR1 SGDLS and CDR2 YYNGEE.

The chain couples TRBV6-5 to TRBJ1-1; D is unclear. V gave up 6 bases and J gave up 4 bases, with 18 bases separating them. The germline V gene has CDR1 MNHEY and CDR2 SVGAGI. The CDR3 contains 15 residues. The CDR3 DNA sequence: TGTGCCAGCAGGAGACAACTTCTTGGGAGCACTGAAGCTTTCTTT. Translating gives CASRRQLLGSTEAFF.